This T cell receptor (beta chain) was found in a study of blood T cell repertoires in COVID-19. The wider study: Acute-phase and convalescent COVID-19 samples originated in the United States, Italy and Spain. PBMCs, B-cell-depleted T cells, or T cells were the source of the cDNA or gDNA that made up the material.

As handled by the study authors: Scientists estimated how many nucleated cells there were by amplifying reference gene primers. Produced via immunoSEQ multiplex PCR; TCRdb's table is partial and in-frame only. V, J and clone size derive from that table, while D and trimming were established from the DNA sequence. This table holds 210,000 or so clones, approximately 87% found once. V was pared by 5 bases and J by 2 bases, with 7 bases of the junction left unmatched. The germline V gene has CDR1 LNHDA and CDR2 SQIVND (reference sequence). This CDR3 contains 15 residues. The V call is TRBV19, the J call TRBJ2-7; TRBD1 aligns across 9 bases. The receptor comes from a woman in her forties or fifties with acute or convalescent COVID-19. The sample comprised peripheral blood. CDR3 coding DNA: TGTGCCAGTAGTCCGCCGGACAGGGGCGCCTACGAGCAGTACTTC. Its translation: CASSPPDRGAYEQYF.